This T cell receptor (beta chain) stems from a study of blood T cell repertoires in COVID-19. Study-level background: Donors in the United States, Italy and Spain gave samples during acute or convalescent COVID-19. Sources were T cells, B-cell-depleted T cells, or PBMCs; the material itself was cDNA or gDNA.

TCRdb keeps only in-frame clones here, not all; method: immunoSEQ multiplex PCR. This table holds a few hundred thousand clones, roughly 90% found once. J was trimmed by 1 base and V by 4 bases; bases with no gene match: 7. From germline, CDR1 is MNHNS and CDR2 SASEGT. CDR3 length: 17 residues. The V gene is TRBV6-1, the J gene TRBJ1-5, with 10 bases fitting TRBD1. The source material was peripheral blood. The TCR was taken from a woman aged 25 to 39 with COVID-19, enrolled during active disease. The CDR3 DNA follows: TGTGCCAGCAGTGGGGACAGGGGACTACAAAGCAATCAGCCCCAGCATTTT. Amino acid sequence: CASSGDRGLQSNQPQHF.